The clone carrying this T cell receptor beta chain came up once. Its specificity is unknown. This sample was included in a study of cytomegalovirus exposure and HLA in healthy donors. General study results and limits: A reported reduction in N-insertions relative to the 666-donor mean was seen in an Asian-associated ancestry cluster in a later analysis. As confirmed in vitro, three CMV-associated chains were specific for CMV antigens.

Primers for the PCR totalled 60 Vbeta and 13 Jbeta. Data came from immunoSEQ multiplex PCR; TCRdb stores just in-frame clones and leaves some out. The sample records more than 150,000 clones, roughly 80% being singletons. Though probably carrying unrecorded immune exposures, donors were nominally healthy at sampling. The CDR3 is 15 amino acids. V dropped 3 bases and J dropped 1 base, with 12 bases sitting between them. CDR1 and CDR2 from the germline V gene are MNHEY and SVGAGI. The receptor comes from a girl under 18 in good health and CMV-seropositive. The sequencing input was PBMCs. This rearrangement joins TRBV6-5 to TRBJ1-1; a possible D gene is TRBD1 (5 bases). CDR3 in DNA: TGTGCCAGCAGTTATATAGCAGGGTGGAACACTGAAGCTTTCTTT. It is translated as CASSYIAGWNTEAFF.